Presented here are 10 T cell receptor beta chains from one specimen sequenced in a study of OX40 agonist ivuxolimab in advanced cancers. Measured with immunoSEQ multiplex PCR; TCRdb has only the in-frame clones, and not every one. The table shows 100,000 or so clones, with 90% occurring only once. Sequenced here: CD4+ or CD8+ T cells sorted from blood, sampled in a trial of the OX40 agonist ivuxolimab. The receptors were gathered from an adult with an advanced solid tumor such as melanoma, head and neck, liver or kidney cancer.

V is TRBV7-8 and J is TRBJ2-7; 10 positions match TRBD1. The germline CDR1 and CDR2 sequences are SGHVS and FQNEAQ. The CDR3 runs to 13 residues. Trimming removed 5 bases from V and 4 bases from J; junction bases left unmatched: 2. The CDR3 DNA reads TGTGCCAGCAGCAAGGACAGGGGGTACGAGCAGTACTTC. The encoded protein is CASSKDRGYEQYF.

This clone has just one count. This sequence joins TRBV29-1 and TRBJ2-3; TRBD1 agrees at 8 bases. Germline-derived CDR1 and CDR2 are SQVTM and ANQGSEA. The V and J ends lost 6 bases and 3 bases, in that order; junction bases with no gene match: 11. The CDR3 contains 15 residues. The CDR3 sequence: CSVVRGQGNTDTQYF. The CDR3 region has the DNA TGCAGCGTAGTCCGTGGACAGGGTAATACAGATACGCAGTATTTT.

The chain joins TRBV12-5 to TRBJ2-7; possibly TRBD1 for D (6 bases). Per germline, CDR1 LGHNT and CDR2 FRNRAP. There are 17 residues in the CDR3. The V and J ends lost 0 bases and 2 bases respectively, with 17 bases between them. CDR3 protein: CASGLVPHRAYTYEQYF. For the CDR3, the DNA is TGTGCTAGTGGTTTGGTACCCCACAGGGCCTACACCTACGAGCAGTACTTC.

Written as DNA, the CDR3 is TGTGCCAGCAGCTTAAGTGGGTTAGGAACTGGAAACACCATATATTTT. It translates to CASSLSGLGTGNTIYF. This rearrangement joins TRBV7-9 to TRBJ1-3; D call uncertain. Trimming pared 2 bases from V and 2 bases from J, leaving 13 bases between. Germline V gives CDR1 SEHNR, CDR2 FQNEAQ (reference sequence). The CDR3 covers 16 residues.

This clone was seen a few times. The chain combines TRBV7-2 with TRBJ2-5; 14 bases align to TRBD2. V lost 5 bases, J lost 5 bases, and 7 bases stayed unmatched. This CDR3 spans 16 amino acids. Per germline, CDR1 SGHTA and CDR2 FQGNSA. Written as DNA, the CDR3 is TGTGCCAGCAGCATTCTGGGACTAGCGGGAGCGGAGACCCAGTACTTC. Protein product: CASSILGLAGAETQYF.

In its sample, this clone was seen a few times. The chain recombines TRBV7-8 with TRBJ1-3, with D tentatively TRBD1 (6 bases). The V gene's germline CDR1 is SGHVS and CDR2 FQNEAQ. V lost 0 bases to trimming and J lost 2 bases, with 14 bases between them. CDR3 length: 17 residues. The CDR3 region is CASSLASQGLTGNTIYF. For the CDR3, the DNA is TGTGCCAGCAGCTTAGCTTCACAGGGCCTCACTGGAAACACCATATATTTT.

The V call is TRBV15, the J call TRBJ1-5; D might be TRBD1 (6 bases). With 1 base removed from V and 0 bases from J, the gap between germline ends came to 10 bases. This CDR3 is 16 amino acids long. Germline CDR1 LNHNV, CDR2 YYDKDF (reference sequence). CDR3 protein: CATSRGQGNSNQPQHF. CDR3 DNA: TGTGCCACCAGCAGAGGCCAGGGGAATAGCAATCAGCCCCAGCATTTT.

The chain combines TRBV10-2 with TRBJ2-7; D is tentatively TRBD1 or TRBD2 (6 bases each). The length of the CDR3 is 16 residues. In germline, CDR1 is WSHSY, CDR2 SAAADI. V lost 7 bases to trimming and J lost 0 bases, with 19 bases between them. CDR3 sequence (DNA): TGCGCCAGCACAGTGGACCCCCGGGGGCCCTCCTACGAGCAGTACTTC. Encoded protein: CASTVDPRGPSYEQYF.

This chain links TRBV7-2 with TRBJ2-5, with 8 bases lining up with TRBD2. Germline lookup yields CDR1 SGHTA and CDR2 FQGNSA. Losses at the gene ends were 5 bases for V and 1 base for J; bases not matched to a gene: 3. This CDR3 has 14 residues. CDR3 protein: CASSPAGVQETQYF. CDR3 DNA sequence: TGTGCCAGCAGCCCAGCGGGGGTCCAAGAGACCCAGTACTTC.

A single count supports this clone. The genes are TRBV11-2 and TRBJ2-3, with D tentatively TRBD2 (5 bases). Looked up from germline, CDR1 is SGHAT and CDR2 is FQNNGV. There are 15 residues in the CDR3. V lost 2 bases and J 1 base, leaving 10 bases between the germline ends. CDR3 in DNA: TGTGCCAGCAGCTTACGAGGACTTCGCACAGATACGCAGTATTTT. Translated: CASSLRGLRTDTQYF.